This T cell receptor beta chain was observed in a study of T cells after posttransplantation cyclophosphamide. Findings and limits, study-wide: Donor-recipient repertoire similarity was low at 1-2 months, rising over year one.

There are 18 residues in the CDR3. Germline assignment: CDR1 LNHDA and CDR2 SQIVND (reference sequence). The trim removed 10 bases at V and 0 bases at J, leaving 14 bases unmatched. This clone came up many times. Its antigen is as yet unknown. This table comes from immunoSEQ multiplex PCR, and its TCRdb copy is limited to in-frame clones, with some not included. The sample is made up of under 50,000 clones, none counted only once. The sample consisted of PBMCs. This receptor was taken from a woman in her forties or fifties in good health and a related stem cell transplant donor. The chain combines TRBV19 with TRBJ1-5, with 11 positions matching TRBD1. CDR3 amino acids: CATTGGQGGFYSNQPQHF. CDR3 bases: TGTGCCACCACTGGGGGACAGGGGGGGTTTTATAGCAATCAGCCCCAGCATTTT.